The 6 T cell receptor beta chains below were found in one sample sequenced in a study of shared clonotypes between healthy human individuals. Clones were sequenced by immunoSEQ multiplex PCR, and TCRdb holds only the in-frame ones, with some missing. The sample records around 510,000 clones, roughly four fifths being singletons. Sequencing was done on a sample of PBMCs. These receptors were taken from a woman between 40 and 55 years old in good health. Some clones in this sample may be carry-over from other donors' samples.

J is TRBJ2-4 and V is TRBV7-3, with TRBD2 matching 10 bases. CDR1 SGHTA and CDR2 FQGTGA come from the germline V gene. Trimming removed 4 bases from V and 6 bases from J; junction bases left unmatched: 6. The CDR3 is 15 residues long. CDR3 amino acids: CASSSAGGRGNIQYF. The CDR3 bases are TGTGCCAGCAGCTCAGCGGGAGGGCGGGGAAACATTCAGTACTTC.

CDR3 loop: CASSYQPGGTYNEQFF. CDR3 sequence (DNA): TGTGCCAGCAGTTACCAACCAGGGGGGACCTACAATGAGCAGTTCTTC. V usage is TRBV6-5 and J usage is TRBJ2-1; D is perhaps TRBD1 (7 bases). The V end was cut by 2 bases, the J end by 2 bases, with 13 bases between. The V gene's germline CDR1 is MNHEY and CDR2 SVGAGI. The CDR3 covers 16 residues.

The sample holds one count of this clone. The chain has TRBV27 and TRBJ2-5; 9 bases are a match to TRBD2. From germline, CDR1 is MNHEY and CDR2 SMNVEV (reference sequence). V shed 5 bases and J 3 bases; nucleotides not matched to a gene: 4. This CDR3 is 14 amino acids long. The CDR3 loop is CASSPQREEETQYF. The DNA for the CDR3 is TGTGCCAGCAGTCCCCAGCGGGAGGAAGAGACCCAGTACTTC.

V and J are TRBV30 and TRBJ1-6; D remains ambiguous. The CDR3 covers 12 residues. Per germline, CDR1 GTSNPN and CDR2 SVGIG (reference sequence). The germline V and J ends were trimmed by 1 base and 9 bases, with 7 bases remaining between them. The CDR3 DNA sequence: TGTGCCTGGAGTGGGGATGGTTCACCCCTCCACTTT. Translation gives CAWSGDGSPLHF.

This clone was seen a few times. The chain recombines TRBV19 with TRBJ1-5; D might be TRBD1 (6 bases). The V gene lost 5 bases and the J gene lost 3 bases, with 14 bases spanning the gap. The CDR3 loop spans 15 amino acids. Germline CDR1 and CDR2: LNHDA and SQIVND (reference sequence). CDR3 coding DNA: TGTGCCAGTAGTGTCGACAGGACTGTCAATCAGCCCCAGCATTTT. Translating it yields CASSVDRTVNQPQHF. Variable domain in full (rest from reference TRBV19 and TRBJ1-5): DGGITQSPKYLFRKEGQNVTLSCEQNLNHDAMYWYRQDPGQGLRLIYYSQIVNDFQKGDIAEGYSVSREKKESFPLTVTSAQKNPTAFYLCASSVDRTVNQPQHFGDGTRLSIL.

This chain connects TRBV27 to TRBJ1-2; D call uncertain. Between the trimmed V and J ends, which lost 6 bases and 7 bases, there was a span of 9 bases. From germline, CDR1 is MNHEY and CDR2 SMNVEV (reference sequence). This CDR3 region has 11 residues. DNA for the CDR3: TGTGCCAGCAGCGGAGGCTTTGGCTACACCTTC. Translation: CASSGGFGYTF.